This TCR beta chain was identified in a study of cytotoxic CD8 clonotypes in ibrutinib-treated CLL. Assay used: immunoSEQ multiplex PCR; TCRdb lists only in-frame clones, some missing. The sample lists approximately 91,000 clones, about four fifths seen once, with more than 4.5% in the top ten. Trimming shortened V by 7 bases and J by 5 bases, and 18 bases separated the two germline ends. Germline CDR1 and CDR2: GTSNPN and SVGIG (reference sequence). The CDR3 is 14 residues long. Specimen: PBMCs, collected after 12 months of ibrutinib treatment. This clonotype was obtained from a human donor with chronic lymphocytic leukemia. The genes are TRBV30 and TRBJ2-1; a possible D gene is TRBD2 (6 bases). The CDR3 protein is CASNGGFKDNEQFF. The CDR3, as DNA: TGTGCCTCCAACGGGGGTTTTAAGGACAATGAGCAGTTCTTC.